The TCR beta chain under discussion was sequenced for a study of cytomegalovirus exposure and HLA in healthy donors. Study in general: Per a later analysis, the roughly 670 first-cohort and 110 or so validation repertoires shared one platform.

General observations from the study: Whilst most TCR sequences proved rare, a subset of public TCRs occurred across many donors.

This clone was seen only a few times. Its antigen is undetermined. TCRdb's table, derived via immunoSEQ multiplex PCR, lists solely in-frame clones and lacks some. The repertoire includes around 300,000 clones, about 86% of them detected once, and approximately 1% sits in the top ten. The CDR3 consists of 15 residues. Germline V gives CDR1 SGHRS, CDR2 YFSETQ. Trimming took 0 bases from V and 4 from J, leaving 13 bases between them. V is TRBV5-1 and J is TRBJ1-2; D call uncertain. Specimen: PBMCs. This receptor was obtained from a young woman in good health and CMV-seronegative. The CDR3 reads CASSLEVLSSYGYTF. The DNA of the CDR3 is TGCGCCAGCAGCTTGGAAGTCCTTTCGAGCTATGGCTACACCTTC.